This note documents a single TCR beta chain sequence. This sample was taken from a study of blood T cell repertoires in COVID-19. Whole-study context: The United States, Italy and Spain were the sources of the acute and convalescent COVID-19 samples. In each case, the material was cDNA or gDNA derived from T cells, B-cell-depleted T cells, or PBMCs.

The germline CDR1 and CDR2 sequences are SNHLY and FYNNEI. V lost 7 bases, J lost 6 bases, and 6 bases stayed unmatched. The CDR3 is 15 residues long. Original handling: Amplification of reference gene primers provided the estimated nucleated cell counts. Data came from immunoSEQ multiplex PCR; TCRdb stores just in-frame clones and leaves some out. V, J and clone size derive from that table, while D and trimming were established from the DNA sequence. Of 100,000 to 120,000 clones listed, 70% to 90% are singletons. Sample: peripheral blood. The clonotype comes from a human donor in a cohort sampled during active COVID-19. The J gene is TRBJ2-3, the V gene TRBV2; 14 bases map to TRBD2. CDR3 in DNA: TGTGCCAGCACCGAGCGGACTAGCGGGAGGGATACGCAGTATTTT. Residues: CASTERTSGRDTQYF.